These 5 T cell receptor beta chains were all obtained from the same sample, sequenced in a study of T-cell memory formation after mild COVID-19. One entry per CDR3 protein results from TCRdb running MiXCR on the 5' RACE reads. Of 100,000 or so distinct CDR3 sequences in the sample, around 10% were seen once. The sequenced material came from PBMCs or a T cell subset sorted from them (not recorded which). These receptors came from a man younger than 30 who had mild COVID-19 (a few samples of this study predate the infection). Cell type and time point are not known.

There are many counts of this clonotype. The rearrangement uses TRBV29-1 and TRBJ2-7; 9 bases are a match to TRBD1. Germline loops: CDR1 SQVTM, CDR2 ANQGSEA. J lost 5 bases, V lost 6 bases, and 2 bases had no gene match. There are 11 residues in the CDR3. The CDR3, as DNA: TGCAGCGTGGGACAGGGCCACGAGCAGTACTTC. It specifies CSVGQGHEQYF.

This clonotype was seen a handful of times. The chain carries TRBV15 and TRBJ2-7; perhaps D is TRBD1 or TRBD2 (5 bases each). Germline V CDR1 and CDR2: LNHNV, YYDKDF (reference sequence). The CDR3 covers 14 residues. V was pared by 1 base and J by 6 bases, with 13 bases between. The CDR3 region has the DNA TGTGCCACCAGCAGAGTAGAGGGGATCTCCGAGCAGTACTTC. This translates into CATSRVEGISEQYF.

This clonotype was counted many times. V is TRBV6-5 and J is TRBJ1-1; 7 bases line up with TRBD1. With 0 bases clipped from V and 0 bases from J, the junction kept 1 base outside the gene matches. The CDR3 is 15 residues long. Germline assignment: CDR1 MNHEY and CDR2 SVGAGI. The CDR3 is CASSYSGQLNTEAFF. The CDR3 DNA sequence: TGTGCCAGCAGTTACTCGGGACAGTTGAACACTGAAGCTTTCTTT.

V gene TRBV13 combines with J gene TRBJ2-3; D is ambiguous. The V end was cut by 0 bases, the J end by 8 bases, with 6 bases between. CDR1 PRHDT and CDR2 FYEKMQ come from the germline V gene (reference sequence). The CDR3 spans 12 residues. The CDR3: CASSLGPSTQYF. DNA for the CDR3: TGTGCCAGCAGCTTAGGGCCCTCTACGCAGTATTTT. The whole variable domain, filled in from reference TRBV13 and TRBJ2-3, reads AAGVIQSPRHLIKEKRETATLKCYPIPRHDTVYWYQQGPGQDPQFLISFYEKMQSDKGSIPDRFSAQQFSDYHSELNMSSLELGDSALYFCASSLGPSTQYFGPGTRLTVL.

This clonotype was detected a few times. The chain employs TRBV25-1 and TRBJ2-2, with 7 bases matching TRBD2. The CDR3 covers 17 residues. The germline V gene has CDR1 MGHDK and CDR2 SYGVNS. Trimming cost V 6 bases and J 4 bases; bases outside gene matches: 14. The CDR3 DNA reads as TGTGCCAGCAGGACCCGTCTCGGGGGGTTTGGCACCGGGGAGCTGTTTTTT. Its translation: CASRTRLGGFGTGELFF.